Below are 8 T cell receptor beta chains sequenced from a single sample in a study of tumor and adjacent non-tumor tissue in lung cancer. A modified ARM-PCR protocol with three rounds of nested PCR amplified TCRbeta. TCRdb analysed the multiplex PCR reads with MiXCR anew, one entry per CDR3 protein. The sample lists tens of thousands of distinct CDR3 sequences; more than 75% were seen once. No cell sorting was done before RNA was extracted from the tissue. This non-tumor lung sample came from over 3 cm beyond the tumor edge. The sample was distant non-tumor lung tissue. These TCRs come from a man aged 55 to 70 with non-small cell lung cancer.

J is TRBJ2-1 and V is TRBV28, with D hard to call. The V end lost 6 bases, the J end lost 0 bases, and 15 bases lay between the germline ends. The V gene's germline CDR1 is MDHEN and CDR2 SYDVKM. The CDR3 extends over 16 amino acids. The CDR3, as DNA: TGTGCCAGCAGGGGCATGACTCAAAGCTCCTACAATGAGCAGTTCTTC. Amino acids: CASRGMTQSSYNEQFF.

The V and J genes are TRBV6-5 and TRBJ2-1; TRBD2 might be the D (6 bases). Germline CDR1 reads MNHEY; CDR2 reads SVGAGI. This CDR3 is 13 amino acids long. Trimming shortened V by 11 bases and J by 6 bases, and 17 bases separated the two germline ends. The CDR3 coding sequence is TGTGCCGACAGTTGGGCGGGACTCAATGAGCAGTTCTTC. This codes for CADSWAGLNEQFF.

Turning to this clonotype: One end of the junction is discordant with germline, which a read error may explain. The J gene is TRBJ1-2, the V gene TRBV11-2; D gene ambiguous. Germline V gene lookup returns CDR1 SGHAT and CDR2 FQNNGV. CDR3 length equals 13 residues. The CDR3, as DNA: TGTGCCAACAGCCGCTCTTTAGACTATGGCTACACCTTC. This gives the protein CANSRSLDYGYTF.

The table lists this clonotype with a count of one. Just one base apart from a much larger clone, this may be a read error. The chain employs TRBV5-1 and TRBJ2-6; TRBD2 agrees at 7 bases. The CDR3 runs to 15 residues. In germline, CDR1 is SGHRS, CDR2 YFSETQ. As DNA, the CDR3 is TGCGCCAGCAGCCGGGAGGTTACTGGGGCCAACGTCCTGAGTTTC. Translating gives CASSREVTGANVLSF.

This clonotype was seen ten or more times. The chain combines TRBV7-9 with TRBJ1-5; maybe TRBD1 (6 bases). The CDR3 has 14 residues. Germline CDR1 SEHNR, CDR2 FQNEAQ (reference sequence). V lost 1 base and J 7 bases, leaving 11 bases between the germline ends. CDR3 DNA sequence: TGTGCCAGCAGCTTAGGTACAGGGTACCAGCCCCAGCATTTT. Encoded protein: CASSLGTGYQPQHF.

Concerning this clonotype: A much larger clone differs by one base, so this may be a read error. J is TRBJ1-5 and V is TRBV28, with D unclear. The CDR3 is made up of 12 amino acids. Germline-derived CDR1 and CDR2 are MDHEN and SYDVKM. The CDR3 region has the DNA TGTGTCAGCAGTTCCTTCGGTCAGCCCCAGCATTTT. This encodes CVSSSFGQPQHF.

This clonotype came up a few times. CDR3 DNA sequence: TGCAATGCCCCCACCCGGGACAGCTACAATGAGCAGTTCTTC. The encoded protein is CNAPTRDSYNEQFF. V and J are TRBV29-1 and TRBJ2-1; 7 positions match TRBD1. This CDR3 comprises 14 residues. Germline V gives CDR1 SQVTM, CDR2 ANQGSEA.

With regard to this clonotype: Germline is not matched at one junction end, which may reflect a read error. The chain uses TRBV20-1 and TRBJ2-7, with 14 bases aligning to TRBD2. The CDR3 totals 15 residues. The V gene's germline CDR1 is DFQATT and CDR2 SNEGSKA (reference sequence). The CDR3 sequence is CRATGTSGRFDEQYF. CDR3 nucleotide sequence: TGCCGTGCTACAGGGACTAGCGGGAGATTCGACGAGCAATACTTC.